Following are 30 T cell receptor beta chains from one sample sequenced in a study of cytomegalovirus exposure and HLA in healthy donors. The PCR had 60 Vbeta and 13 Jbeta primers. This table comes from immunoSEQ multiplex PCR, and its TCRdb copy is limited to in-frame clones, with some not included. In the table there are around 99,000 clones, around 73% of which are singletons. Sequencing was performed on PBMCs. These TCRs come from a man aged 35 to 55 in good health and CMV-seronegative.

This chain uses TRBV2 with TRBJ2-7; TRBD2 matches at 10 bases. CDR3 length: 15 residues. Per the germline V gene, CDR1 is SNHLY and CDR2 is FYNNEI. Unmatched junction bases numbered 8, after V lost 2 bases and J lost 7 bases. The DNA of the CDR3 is TGTGCCAGCAGTGAAACTAGCGGGACCCGAGGGGAGCAGTACTTC. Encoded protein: CASSETSGTRGEQYF.

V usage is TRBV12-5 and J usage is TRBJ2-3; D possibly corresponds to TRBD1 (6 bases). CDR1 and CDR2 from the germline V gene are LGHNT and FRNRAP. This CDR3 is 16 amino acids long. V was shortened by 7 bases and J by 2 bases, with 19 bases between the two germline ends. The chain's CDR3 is CASASDRRASTDTQYF. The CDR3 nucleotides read TGTGCTAGTGCCTCGGACAGAAGAGCCTCCACAGATACGCAGTATTTT.

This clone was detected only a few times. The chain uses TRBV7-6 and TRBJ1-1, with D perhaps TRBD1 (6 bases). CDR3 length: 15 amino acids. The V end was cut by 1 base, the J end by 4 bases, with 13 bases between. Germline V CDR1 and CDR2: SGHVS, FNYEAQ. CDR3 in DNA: TGTGCCAGCAGCTTAGGGAGAGGGGGGGTCACTGAAGCTTTCTTT. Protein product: CASSLGRGGVTEAFF. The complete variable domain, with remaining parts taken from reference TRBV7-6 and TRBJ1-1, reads GAGVSQSPRYKVTKRGQDVALRCDPISGHVSLYWYRQALGQGPEFLTYFNYEAQQDKSGLPNDRFSAERPEGSISTLTIQRTEQRDSAMYRCASSLGRGGVTEAFFGQGTRLTVV.

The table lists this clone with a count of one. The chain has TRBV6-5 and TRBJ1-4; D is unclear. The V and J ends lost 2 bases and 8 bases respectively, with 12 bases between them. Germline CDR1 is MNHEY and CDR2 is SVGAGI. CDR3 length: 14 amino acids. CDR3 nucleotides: TGTGCCAGCAGTTACCGGGGAGGGAGAGAAAAACTGTTTTTT. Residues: CASSYRGGREKLFF.

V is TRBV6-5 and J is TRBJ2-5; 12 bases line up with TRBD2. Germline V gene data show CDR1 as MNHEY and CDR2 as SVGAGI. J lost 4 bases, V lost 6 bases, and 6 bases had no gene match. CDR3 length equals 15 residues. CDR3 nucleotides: TGTGCCAGCAGCCAGACTAGCGGGGGAGGAGAGACCCAGTACTTC. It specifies CASSQTSGGGETQYF.

The CDR3: CASSPTSTDTQYF. In DNA form, the CDR3 reads TGTGCCAGCAGCCCTACCTCGACTGATACGCAGTATTTT. This chain connects TRBV13 to TRBJ2-3; D is uncertain. This CDR3 has 13 amino acids. CDR1 is PRHDT and CDR2 is FYEKMQ in the germline V gene (reference sequence). Trimming removed 5 bases at V and 6 bases at J, with 12 bases between. The full variable domain, rest sourced from reference TRBV13 and TRBJ2-3, is AAGVIQSPRHLIKEKRETATLKCYPIPRHDTVYWYQQGPGQDPQFLISFYEKMQSDKGSIPDRFSAQQFSDYHSELNMSSLELGDSALYFCASSPTSTDTQYFGPGTRLTVL.

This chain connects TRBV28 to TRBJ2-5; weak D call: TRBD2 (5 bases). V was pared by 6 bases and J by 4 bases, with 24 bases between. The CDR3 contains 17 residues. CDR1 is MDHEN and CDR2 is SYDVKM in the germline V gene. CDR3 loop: CASSSPRLSRRGETQYF. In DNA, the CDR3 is TGTGCCAGCAGCTCCCCCCGACTATCCCGCCGGGGAGAGACCCAGTACTTC.

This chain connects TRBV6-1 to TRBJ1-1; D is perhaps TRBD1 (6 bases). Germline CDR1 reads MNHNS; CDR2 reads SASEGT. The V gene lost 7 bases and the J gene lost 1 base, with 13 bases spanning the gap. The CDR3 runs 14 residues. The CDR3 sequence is CASIEGRGNTEAFF. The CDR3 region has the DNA TGTGCCAGCATAGAGGGCAGGGGGAACACTGAAGCTTTCTTT.

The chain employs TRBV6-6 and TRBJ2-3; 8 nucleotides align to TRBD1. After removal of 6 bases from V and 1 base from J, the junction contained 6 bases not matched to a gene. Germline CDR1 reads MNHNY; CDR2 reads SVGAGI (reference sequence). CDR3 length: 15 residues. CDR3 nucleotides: TGTGCCAGCAGCTTGAGGGGACAGGGCACAGATACGCAGTATTTT. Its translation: CASSLRGQGTDTQYF.

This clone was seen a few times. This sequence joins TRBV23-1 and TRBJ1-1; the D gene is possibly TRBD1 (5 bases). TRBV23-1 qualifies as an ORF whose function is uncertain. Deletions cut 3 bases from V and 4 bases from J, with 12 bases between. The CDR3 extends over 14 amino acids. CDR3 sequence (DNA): TGCGCCAGCAGTCAGGGGGGTAGGTGCACTGAAGCTTTCTTT. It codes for CASSQGGRCTEAFF.

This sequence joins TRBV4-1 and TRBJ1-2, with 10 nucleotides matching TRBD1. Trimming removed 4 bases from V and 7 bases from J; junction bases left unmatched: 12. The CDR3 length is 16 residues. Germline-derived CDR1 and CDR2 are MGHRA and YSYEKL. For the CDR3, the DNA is TGCGCCAGCAGCCTAGATCAGACAGGGGGCTTCTCTGGCTACACCTTC. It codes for CASSLDQTGGFSGYTF.

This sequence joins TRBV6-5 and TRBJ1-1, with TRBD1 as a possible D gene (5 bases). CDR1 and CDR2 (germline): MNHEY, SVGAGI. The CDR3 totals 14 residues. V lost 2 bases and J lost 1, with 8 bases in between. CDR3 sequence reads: CASSYVGPNTEAFF. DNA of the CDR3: TGTGCCAGCAGTTACGTGGGGCCGAACACTGAAGCTTTCTTT.

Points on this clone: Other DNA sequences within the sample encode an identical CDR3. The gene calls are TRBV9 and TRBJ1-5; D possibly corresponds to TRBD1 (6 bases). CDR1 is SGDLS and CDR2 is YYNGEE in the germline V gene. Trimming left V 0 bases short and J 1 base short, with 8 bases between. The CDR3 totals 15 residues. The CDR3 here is CASSVGDTSNQPQHF. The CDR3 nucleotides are TGTGCCAGCAGCGTAGGGGACACCAGCAATCAGCCCCAGCATTTT.

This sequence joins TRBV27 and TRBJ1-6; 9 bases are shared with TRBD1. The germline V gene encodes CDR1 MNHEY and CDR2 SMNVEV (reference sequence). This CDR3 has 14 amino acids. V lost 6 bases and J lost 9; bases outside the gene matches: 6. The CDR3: CASRLTGGVSPLHF. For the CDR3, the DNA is TGTGCCAGCAGGCTGACAGGGGGAGTTTCACCCCTCCACTTT.

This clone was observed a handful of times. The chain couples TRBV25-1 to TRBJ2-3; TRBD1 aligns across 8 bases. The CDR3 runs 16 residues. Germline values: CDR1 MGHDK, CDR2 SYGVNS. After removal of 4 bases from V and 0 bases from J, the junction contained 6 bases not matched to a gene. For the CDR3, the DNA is TGTGCCAGCAGTGGGACAGGGAGGTCGAGCACAGATACGCAGTATTTT. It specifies CASSGTGRSSTDTQYF.

The CDR3 region is CSVDGLAGGEETQYF. Here the CDR3 DNA reads TGCAGCGTGGATGGACTAGCGGGGGGAGAAGAGACCCAGTACTTC. The J gene is TRBJ2-5, the V gene TRBV29-1, with 14 nucleotides matching TRBD2. This CDR3 spans 15 amino acids. V dropped 6 bases and J dropped 3; count of bases not matched to a gene: 6. The germline gives CDR1 SQVTM, CDR2 ANQGSEA.

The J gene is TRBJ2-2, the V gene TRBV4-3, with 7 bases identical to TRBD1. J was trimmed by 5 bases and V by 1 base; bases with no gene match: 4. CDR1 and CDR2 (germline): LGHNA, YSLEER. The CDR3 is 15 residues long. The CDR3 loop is CASSQGTGQTGELFF. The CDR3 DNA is TGCGCCAGCAGCCAAGGGACAGGTCAAACCGGGGAGCTGTTTTTT.

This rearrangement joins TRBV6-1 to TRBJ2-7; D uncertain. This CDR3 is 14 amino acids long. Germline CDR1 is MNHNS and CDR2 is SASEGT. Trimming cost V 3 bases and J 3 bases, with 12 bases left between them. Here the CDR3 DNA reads TGTGCCAGCAGTGACGACCAATCTAGCTACGAGCAGTACTTC. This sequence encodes CASSDDQSSYEQYF.

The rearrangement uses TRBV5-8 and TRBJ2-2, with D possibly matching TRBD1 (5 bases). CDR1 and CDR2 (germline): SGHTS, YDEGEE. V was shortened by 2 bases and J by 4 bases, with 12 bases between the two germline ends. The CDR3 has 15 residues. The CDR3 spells CASSFFQGFTGELFF. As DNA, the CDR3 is TGTGCCAGCAGCTTTTTTCAGGGTTTCACCGGGGAGCTGTTTTTT.

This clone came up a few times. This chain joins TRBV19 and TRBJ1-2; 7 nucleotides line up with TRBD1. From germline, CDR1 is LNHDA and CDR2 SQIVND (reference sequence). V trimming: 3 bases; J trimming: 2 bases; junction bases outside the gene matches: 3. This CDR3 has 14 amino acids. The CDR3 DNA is TGTGCCAGTAGTATCCGGACAGGAAACTATGGCTACACCTTC. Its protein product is CASSIRTGNYGYTF.

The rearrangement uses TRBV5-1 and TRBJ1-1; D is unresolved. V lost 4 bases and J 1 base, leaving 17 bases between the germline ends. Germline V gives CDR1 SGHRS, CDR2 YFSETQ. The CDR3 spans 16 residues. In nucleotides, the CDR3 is TGCGCCAGCAGCCAACGGTACGGGTCCCCGAACACTGAAGCTTTCTTT. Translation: CASSQRYGSPNTEAFF.

CDR3 amino acids: CASSLDRLRTDTQYF. The CDR3 DNA is TGTGCCAGCAGCTTGGACAGGTTAAGGACAGATACGCAGTATTTT. The rearrangement uses TRBV5-5 and TRBJ2-3, with a weak D call TRBD1 (5 bases). The germline CDR1 and CDR2 sequences are SGHKS and YYEKEE (reference sequence). This CDR3 is built from 15 residues. V was pared by 0 bases and J by 3 bases, with 11 bases between.

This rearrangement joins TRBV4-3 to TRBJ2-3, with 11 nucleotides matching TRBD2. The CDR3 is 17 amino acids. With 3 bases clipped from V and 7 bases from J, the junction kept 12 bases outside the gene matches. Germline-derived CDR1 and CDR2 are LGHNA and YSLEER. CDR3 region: CASSHPTIAGGPYTQYF. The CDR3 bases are TGCGCCAGCAGCCACCCGACGATAGCGGGGGGGCCCTATACGCAGTATTTT.

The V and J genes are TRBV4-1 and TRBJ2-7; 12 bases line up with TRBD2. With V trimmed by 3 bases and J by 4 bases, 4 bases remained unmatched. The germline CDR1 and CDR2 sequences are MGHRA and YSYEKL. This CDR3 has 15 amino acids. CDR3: CASSHGLAGYYEQYF. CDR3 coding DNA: TGCGCCAGCAGCCACGGACTAGCGGGGTATTACGAGCAGTACTTC.

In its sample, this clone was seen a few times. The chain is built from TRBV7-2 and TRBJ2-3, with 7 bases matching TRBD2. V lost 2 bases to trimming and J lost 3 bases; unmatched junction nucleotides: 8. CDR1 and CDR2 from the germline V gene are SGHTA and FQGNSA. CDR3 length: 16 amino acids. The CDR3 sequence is CASSLRGTKATDTQYF. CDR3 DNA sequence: TGTGCCAGCAGCTTACGGGGGACTAAGGCTACAGATACGCAGTATTTT.

CDR3 in amino acids: CASSSGQPGLFSNQPQHF. The CDR3 DNA reads TGTGCCAGCAGTTCCGGACAGCCAGGTTTGTTTAGCAATCAGCCCCAGCATTTT. The rearrangement joins TRBV27 to TRBJ1-5; perhaps TRBD1 as D (6 bases). The germline V gene encodes CDR1 MNHEY and CDR2 SMNVEV (reference sequence). Trimming took 4 bases from V and 0 from J, leaving 19 bases between them. The CDR3 runs 18 residues.

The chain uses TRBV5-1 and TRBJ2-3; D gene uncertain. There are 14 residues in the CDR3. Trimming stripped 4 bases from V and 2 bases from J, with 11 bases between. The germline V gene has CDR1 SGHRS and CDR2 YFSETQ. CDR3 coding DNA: TGCGCCAGCAGCATCGACTCGACCACAGATACGCAGTATTTT. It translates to CASSIDSTTDTQYF.

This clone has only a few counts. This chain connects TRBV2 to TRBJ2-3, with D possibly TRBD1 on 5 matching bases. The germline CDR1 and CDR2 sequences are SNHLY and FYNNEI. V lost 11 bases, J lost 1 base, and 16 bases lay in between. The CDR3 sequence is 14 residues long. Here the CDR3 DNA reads TGTGCCGGCCCCGGAACAGGTGGCACAGATACGCAGTATTTT. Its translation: CAGPGTGGTDTQYF.

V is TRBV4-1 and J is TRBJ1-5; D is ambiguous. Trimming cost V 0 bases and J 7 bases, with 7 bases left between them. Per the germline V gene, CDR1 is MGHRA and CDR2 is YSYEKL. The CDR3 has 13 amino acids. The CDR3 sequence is CASSQDESQPQHF. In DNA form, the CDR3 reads TGCGCCAGCAGCCAAGATGAAAGCCAGCCCCAGCATTTT.

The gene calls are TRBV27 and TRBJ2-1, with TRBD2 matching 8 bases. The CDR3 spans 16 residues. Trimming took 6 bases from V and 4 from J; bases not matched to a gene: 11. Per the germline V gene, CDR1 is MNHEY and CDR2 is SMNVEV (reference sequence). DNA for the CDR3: TGTGCCAGCAGCCAAGGCACCGGGGGGGGATACAATGAGCAGTTCTTC. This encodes CASSQGTGGGYNEQFF.